This T cell receptor beta chain was recovered during a study of cytomegalovirus exposure and HLA in healthy donors. The protocol was immunoSEQ multiplex PCR, while the TCRdb copy is restricted to in-frame clones and leaves out a portion. The sample records some 320,000 clones, roughly 90% being singletons. This clone was observed once. The germline V gene encodes CDR1 MDHEN and CDR2 SYDVKM. V shed 10 bases and J 4 bases; nucleotides not matched to a gene: 7. This CDR3 region has 14 residues. The sequencing input was PBMCs. The source of this sequence is a woman under 40 in good health and CMV-seropositive. The chain employs TRBV28 and TRBJ2-1, with 10 nucleotides matching TRBD2. Here the CDR3 reads CATRTSGGYNEQFF. CDR3 bases: TGTGCCACCCGGACTAGCGGAGGTTACAATGAGCAGTTCTTC.